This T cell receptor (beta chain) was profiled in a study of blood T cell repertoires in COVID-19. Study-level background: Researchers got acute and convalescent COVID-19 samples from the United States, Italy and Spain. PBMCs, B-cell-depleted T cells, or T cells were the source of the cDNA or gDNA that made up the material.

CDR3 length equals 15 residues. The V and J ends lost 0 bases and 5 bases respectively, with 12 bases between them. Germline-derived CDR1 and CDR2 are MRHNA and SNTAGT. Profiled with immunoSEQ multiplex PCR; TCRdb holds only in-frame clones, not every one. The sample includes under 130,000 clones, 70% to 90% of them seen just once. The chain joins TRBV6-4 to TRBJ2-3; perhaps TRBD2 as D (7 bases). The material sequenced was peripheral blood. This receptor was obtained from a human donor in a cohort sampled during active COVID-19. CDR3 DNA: TGTGCCAGCAGTGACTCGGCGGGGGCGGTAGATACGCAGTATTTT. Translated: CASSDSAGAVDTQYF.